These T cell receptor beta chains were read from a single sample in a study of cytomegalovirus exposure and HLA in healthy donors. Using immunoSEQ multiplex PCR, the repertoire was profiled, and TCRdb retains in-frame clones only, with some absent. The sample contains tens of thousands of clones, roughly four fifths of which appear only once. The sample taken for sequencing was PBMCs. The receptors shown here come from a man younger than 45 in good health and CMV-seronegative. CDR3s include the opening cysteine and the closing phenylalanine or tryptophan. D genes are given only for firm matches. Only some rows state a clone size, as once, few, many or a class for expanded clones.

J: TRBJ2-7; D: TRBD1; V: TRBV11-1; size: NA; length: 15; CDR3: CASSLDPGGLYEQYF; DNA: TGTGCCAGCAGCTTAGACCCAGGGGGCCTCTACGAGCAGTACTTC
J: TRBJ2-1; D: TRBD1; V: TRBV7-3; size: NA; length: 15; CDR3: CASSETGDHYNEQFF; DNA: TGTGCCAGCAGCGAAACAGGGGACCACTACAATGAGCAGTTCTTC
J: TRBJ1-1; D: TRBD1; V: TRBV11-2; size: NA; length: 17; CDR3: CASSLRTGAYLGTEAFF; DNA: TGTGCCAGCAGCCTCCGGACAGGGGCCTACTTGGGCACTGAAGCTTTCTTT
J: TRBJ1-2; D: NA; V: TRBV5-1; size: few; length: 13; CDR3: CASSREGLEGYTF; DNA: TGCGCCAGCAGCAGGGAGGGCTTGGAGGGCTACACCTTC
J: TRBJ1-2; D: NA; V: TRBV10-3; size: once; length: 15; CDR3: CAISERAGVNYGYTF; DNA: TGTGCCATCAGTGAGAGGGCCGGGGTCAACTATGGCTACACCTTC
J: TRBJ2-1; D: NA; V: TRBV7-3; size: NA; length: 14; CDR3: CASSTGGSYNEQFF; DNA: TGTGCCAGCAGCACCGGAGGCTCCTACAATGAGCAGTTCTTC
J: TRBJ1-1; D: NA; V: TRBV5-1; size: NA; length: 14; CDR3: CASSPLVGNTEAFF; DNA: TGCGCCAGCAGCCCTCTCGTCGGGAACACTGAAGCTTTCTTT
J: TRBJ1-6; D: TRBD1; V: TRBV27; size: NA; length: 15; CDR3: CASTDPQTGASPLHF; DNA: TGTGCCAGCACCGATCCCCAAACAGGGGCTTCACCCCTCCACTTT
J: TRBJ2-7; D: NA; V: TRBV7-2; size: NA; length: 15; CDR3: CASSLSFGPYDEQYF; DNA: TGTGCCAGCAGCTTAAGTTTCGGTCCCTACGACGAGCAGTACTTC
J: TRBJ1-1; D: NA; V: TRBV19; size: NA; length: 14; CDR3: CASSDPGTGTEAFF; DNA: TGTGCCTCCTCTGACCCAGGAACTGGGACTGAAGCTTTCTTT
J: TRBJ2-7; D: NA; V: TRBV7-9; size: NA; length: 14; CDR3: CASSPGDFSYEQYF; DNA: TGTGCCAGCAGCCCGGGAGATTTCTCCTACGAGCAGTACTTC
J: TRBJ2-1; D: NA; V: TRBV9; size: once; length: 13; CDR3: CASSVAGYNEQFF; DNA: TGTGCCAGCAGCGTAGCGGGCTACAATGAGCAGTTCTTC
J: TRBJ1-2; D: NA; V: TRBV14; size: NA; length: 13; CDR3: CASSQDTGYGYTF; DNA: TGTGCCAGCAGCCAAGATACGGGGTACGGCTACACCTTC
J: TRBJ1-2; D: NA; V: TRBV27; size: NA; length: 14; CDR3: CASSLNPRPNGYTF; DNA: TGTGCCAGCAGTTTGAACCCCAGGCCAAATGGCTACACCTTC
J: TRBJ2-7; D: TRBD2; V: TRBV7-2; size: NA; length: 16; CDR3: CASSLRTSGGLAEQYF; DNA: TGTGCCAGCAGCTTGAGGACTAGCGGGGGGCTGGCCGAGCAGTACTTC
J: TRBJ1-1; D: TRBD1; V: TRBV7-9; size: few; length: 14; CDR3: CASSPTGGNTEAFF; DNA: TGTGCCAGCAGCCCTACAGGGGGCAACACTGAAGCTTTCTTT
J: TRBJ1-2; D: NA; V: TRBV12-5; size: NA; length: 12; CDR3: CASVGVRYGYTF; DNA: TGTGCTAGTGTCGGGGTAAGATATGGCTACACCTTC
J: TRBJ1-4; D: NA; V: TRBV11-2; size: NA; length: 16; CDR3: CASSQVRRTDREKLFF; DNA: TGTGCCAGCAGCCAAGTACGACGGACAGACAGGGAAAAACTGTTTTTT
J: TRBJ2-1; D: NA; V: TRBV6-5; size: NA; length: 11; CDR3: CASSQGTEQFF; DNA: TGTGCCAGCAGTCAGGGGACTGAGCAGTTCTTC
J: TRBJ2-5; D: TRBD2; V: TRBV9; size: NA; length: 17; CDR3: CASSVGVAGVLEETQYF; DNA: TGTGCCAGCAGCGTAGGGGTGGCGGGAGTTCTGGAAGAGACCCAGTACTTC
J: TRBJ2-1; D: TRBD1; V: TRBV5-1; size: NA; length: 13; CDR3: CASSSTGLREQFF; DNA: TGCGCCAGCAGCTCGACAGGGCTCCGTGAGCAGTTCTTC
J: TRBJ2-1; D: NA; V: TRBV9; size: NA; length: 14; CDR3: CASSVDQGLNEQFF; DNA: TGTGCCAGCAGCGTAGACCAGGGCCTCAATGAGCAGTTCTTC
J: TRBJ1-4; D: NA; V: TRBV27; size: few; length: 14; CDR3: CASSLWATNEKLFF; DNA: TGTGCCAGCAGTTTGTGGGCGACTAATGAAAAACTGTTTTTT
J: TRBJ1-1; D: NA; V: TRBV4-1; size: NA; length: 15; CDR3: CASSQALSVNTEAFF; DNA: TGCGCCAGCAGCCAGGCATTATCCGTAAACACTGAAGCTTTCTTT
J: TRBJ2-1; D: NA; V: TRBV7-3; size: once; length: 13; CDR3: CASSLLAGNEQFF; DNA: TGTGCCAGCAGCTTATTGGCGGGGAATGAGCAGTTCTTC
J: TRBJ1-2; D: TRBD1; V: TRBV5-3; size: NA; length: 16; CDR3: CARSVRTGGGHYGYTF; DNA: TGTGCCAGAAGCGTCCGGACAGGGGGCGGCCACTATGGCTACACCTTC
J: TRBJ2-7; D: TRBD2; V: TRBV10-3; size: few; length: 13; CDR3: CATTRLAGYEQYF; DNA: TGTGCCACCACCCGACTAGCGGGCTACGAGCAGTACTTC